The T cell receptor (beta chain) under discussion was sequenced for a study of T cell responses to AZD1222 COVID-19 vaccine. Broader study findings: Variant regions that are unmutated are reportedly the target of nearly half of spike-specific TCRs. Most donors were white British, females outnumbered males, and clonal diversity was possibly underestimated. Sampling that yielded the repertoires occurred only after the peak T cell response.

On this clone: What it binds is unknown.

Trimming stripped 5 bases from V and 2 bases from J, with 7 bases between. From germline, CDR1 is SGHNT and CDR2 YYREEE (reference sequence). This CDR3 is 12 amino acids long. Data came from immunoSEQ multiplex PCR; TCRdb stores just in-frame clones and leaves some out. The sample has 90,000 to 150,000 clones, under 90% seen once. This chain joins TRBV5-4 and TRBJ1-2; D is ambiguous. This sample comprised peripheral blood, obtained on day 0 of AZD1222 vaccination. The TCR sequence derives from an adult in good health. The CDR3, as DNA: TGTGCCAGCAGTGGGGAAAACTATGGCTACACCTTC. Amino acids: CASSGENYGYTF.